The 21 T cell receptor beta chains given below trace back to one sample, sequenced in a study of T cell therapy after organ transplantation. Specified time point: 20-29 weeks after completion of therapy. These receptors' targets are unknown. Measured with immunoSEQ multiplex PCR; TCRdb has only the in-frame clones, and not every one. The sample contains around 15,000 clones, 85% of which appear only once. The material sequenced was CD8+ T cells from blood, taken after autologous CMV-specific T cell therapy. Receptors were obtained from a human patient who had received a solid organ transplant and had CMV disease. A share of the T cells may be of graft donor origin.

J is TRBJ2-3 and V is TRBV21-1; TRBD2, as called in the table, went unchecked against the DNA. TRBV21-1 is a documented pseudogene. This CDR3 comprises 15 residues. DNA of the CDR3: TGTGCCAGCAGCAAAGGTGACTTCACCGCGGATACGCAGTATTTT. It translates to CASSKGDFTADTQYF.

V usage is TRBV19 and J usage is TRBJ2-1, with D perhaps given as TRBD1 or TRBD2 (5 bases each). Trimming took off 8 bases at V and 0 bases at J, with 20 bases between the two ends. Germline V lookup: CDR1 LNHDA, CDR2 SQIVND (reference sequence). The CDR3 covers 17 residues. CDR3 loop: CASSVLGPSSSYNEQFF. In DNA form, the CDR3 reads TGTGCCAGTTCGGTTTTGGGACCGAGCAGCTCCTACAATGAGCAGTTCTTC.

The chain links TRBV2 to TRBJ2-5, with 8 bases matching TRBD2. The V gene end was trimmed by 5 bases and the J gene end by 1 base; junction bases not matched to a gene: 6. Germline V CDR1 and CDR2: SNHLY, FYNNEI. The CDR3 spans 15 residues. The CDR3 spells CASSLAGGRQETQYF. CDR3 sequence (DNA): TGTGCCAGCAGTCTCGCGGGAGGACGCCAAGAGACCCAGTACTTC. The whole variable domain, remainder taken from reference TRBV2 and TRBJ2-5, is EPEVTQTPSHQVTQMGQEVILRCVPISNHLYFYWYRQILGQKVEFLVSFYNNEISEKSEIFDDQFSVERPDGSNFTLKIRSTKLEDSAMYFCASSLAGGRQETQYFGPGTRLLVL.

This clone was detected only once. CDR3 loop: CASSFISGQTYNEQFF. DNA of the CDR3: TGTGCCAGCAGTTTCATTTCGGGACAGACGTACAATGAGCAGTTCTTC. This chain joins TRBV6-5 and TRBJ2-1; the match to TRBD1 covers 7 bases. Germline V lookup: CDR1 MNHEY, CDR2 SVGAGI. The CDR3 contains 16 residues. The ends lost 4 bases at V and 4 bases at J; junction bases unmatched: 10.

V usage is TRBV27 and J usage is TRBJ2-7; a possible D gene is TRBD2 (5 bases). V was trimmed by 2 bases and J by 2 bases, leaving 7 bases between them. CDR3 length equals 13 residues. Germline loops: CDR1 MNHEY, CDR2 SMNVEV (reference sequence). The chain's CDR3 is CASSLGLTYEQYF. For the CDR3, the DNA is TGTGCCAGCAGTTTAGGACTGACCTACGAGCAGTACTTC.

The CDR3 bases are TGTGCCAGCAGTGAAGCAGCGGGAGGGCAAGAGACCCAGTACTTC. This gives the protein CASSEAAGGQETQYF. The chain employs TRBV6-1 and TRBJ2-5; 10 positions match TRBD2. With 0 bases clipped from V and 2 bases from J, the junction kept 0 bases outside the gene matches. The germline gives CDR1 MNHNS, CDR2 SASEGT. The CDR3 extends over 15 amino acids.

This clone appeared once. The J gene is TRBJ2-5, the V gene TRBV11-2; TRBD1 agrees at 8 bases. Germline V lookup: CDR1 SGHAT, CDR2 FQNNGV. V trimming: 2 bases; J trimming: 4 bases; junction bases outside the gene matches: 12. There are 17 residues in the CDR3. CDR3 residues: CASSLLGDRLGGETQYF. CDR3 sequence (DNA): TGTGCCAGCAGCTTACTCGGGGACAGGCTAGGTGGAGAGACCCAGTACTTC.

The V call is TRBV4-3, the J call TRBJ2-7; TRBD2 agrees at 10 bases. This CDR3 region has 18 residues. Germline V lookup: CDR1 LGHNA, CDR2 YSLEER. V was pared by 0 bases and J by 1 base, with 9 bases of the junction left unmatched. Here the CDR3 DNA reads TGCGCCAGCAGCCAAGATAGTATAAGCGGGGGGGAGTCCTACGAGCAGTACTTC. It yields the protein CASSQDSISGGESYEQYF.

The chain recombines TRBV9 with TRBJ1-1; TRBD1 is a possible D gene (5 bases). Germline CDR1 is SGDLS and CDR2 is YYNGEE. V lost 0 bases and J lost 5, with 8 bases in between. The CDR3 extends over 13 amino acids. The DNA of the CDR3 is TGTGCCAGCAGCGTAGGGGGGGAAACTGAAGCTTTCTTT. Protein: CASSVGGETEAFF.

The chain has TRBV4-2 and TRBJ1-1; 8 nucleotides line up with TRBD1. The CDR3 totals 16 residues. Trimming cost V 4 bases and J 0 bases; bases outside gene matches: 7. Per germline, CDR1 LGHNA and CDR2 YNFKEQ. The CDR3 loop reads CASSPRTGHMNTEAFF. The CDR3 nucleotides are TGTGCCAGCAGCCCGCGGACAGGGCACATGAACACTGAAGCTTTCTTT.

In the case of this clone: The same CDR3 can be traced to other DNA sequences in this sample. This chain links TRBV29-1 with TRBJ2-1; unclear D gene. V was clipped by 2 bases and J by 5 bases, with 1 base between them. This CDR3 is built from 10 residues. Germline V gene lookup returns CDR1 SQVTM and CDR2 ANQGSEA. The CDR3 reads CSVENNEQFF. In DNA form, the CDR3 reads TGCAGCGTTGAAAACAATGAGCAGTTCTTC.

The CDR3 region has the DNA TGTGCCAGCCAACCCTCCTATGGCTACACCTTC. This gives the protein CASQPSYGYTF. This chain links TRBV25-1 with TRBJ1-2; the D is unclear. This CDR3 comprises 11 residues. CDR1 is MGHDK and CDR2 is SYGVNS in the germline V gene. Trimming stripped 8 bases from V and 4 bases from J, with 8 bases between.

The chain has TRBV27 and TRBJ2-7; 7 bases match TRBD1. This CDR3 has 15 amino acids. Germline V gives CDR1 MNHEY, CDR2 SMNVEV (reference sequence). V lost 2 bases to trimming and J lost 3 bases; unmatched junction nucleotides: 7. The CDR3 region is CASSLAQGVVYEQYF. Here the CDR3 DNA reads TGTGCCAGCAGTTTAGCCCAGGGGGTAGTCTACGAGCAGTACTTC.

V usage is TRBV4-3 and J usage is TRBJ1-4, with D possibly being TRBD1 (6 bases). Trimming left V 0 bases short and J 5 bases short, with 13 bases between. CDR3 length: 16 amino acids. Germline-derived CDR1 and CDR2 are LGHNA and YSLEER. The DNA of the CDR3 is TGCGCCAGCAGCCAAGACCTTCCGGGGGCAAATGAAAAACTGTTTTTT. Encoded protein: CASSQDLPGANEKLFF.

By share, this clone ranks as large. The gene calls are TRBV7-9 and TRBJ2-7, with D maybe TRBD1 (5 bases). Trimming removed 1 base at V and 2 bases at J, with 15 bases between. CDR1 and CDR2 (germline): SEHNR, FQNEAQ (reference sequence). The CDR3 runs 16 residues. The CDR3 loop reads CASSLEVSRAPYEQYF. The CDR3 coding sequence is TGTGCCAGCAGCTTAGAAGTGAGCAGGGCCCCCTACGAGCAGTACTTC.

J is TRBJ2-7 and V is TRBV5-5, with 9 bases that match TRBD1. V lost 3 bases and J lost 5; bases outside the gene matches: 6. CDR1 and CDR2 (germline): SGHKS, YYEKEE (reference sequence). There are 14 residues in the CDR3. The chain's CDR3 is CASSSGQGPDEQYF. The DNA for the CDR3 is TGTGCCAGCAGCTCCGGACAGGGGCCCGACGAGCAGTACTTC.

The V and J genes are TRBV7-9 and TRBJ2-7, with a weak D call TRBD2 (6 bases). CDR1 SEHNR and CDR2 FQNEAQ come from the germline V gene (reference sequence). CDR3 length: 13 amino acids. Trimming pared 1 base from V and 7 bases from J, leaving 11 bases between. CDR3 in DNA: TGTGCCAGCAGCTTAGGCCCTGGAGGGGAGCAGTACTTC. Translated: CASSLGPGGEQYF.

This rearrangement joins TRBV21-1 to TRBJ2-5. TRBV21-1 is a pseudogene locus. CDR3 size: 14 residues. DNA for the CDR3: TGTGCCAGCAGACACGGGGCCACCCAAGAGACCCAGTACTTC. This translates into CASRHGATQETQYF.

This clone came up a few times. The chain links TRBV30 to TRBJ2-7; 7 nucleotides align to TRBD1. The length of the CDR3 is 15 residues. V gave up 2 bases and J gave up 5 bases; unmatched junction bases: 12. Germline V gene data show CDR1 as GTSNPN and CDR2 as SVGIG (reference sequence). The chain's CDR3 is CAWSTPMTGPDEQYF. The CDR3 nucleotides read TGTGCCTGGAGTACCCCTATGACAGGGCCAGACGAGCAGTACTTC.

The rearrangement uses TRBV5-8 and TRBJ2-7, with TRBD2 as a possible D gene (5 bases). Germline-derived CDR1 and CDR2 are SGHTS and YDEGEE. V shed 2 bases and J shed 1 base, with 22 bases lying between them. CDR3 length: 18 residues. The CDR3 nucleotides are TGTGCCAGCAGCTTTCTGAGGAGGAAGTACCAGAGGTCCTACGAGCAGTACTTC. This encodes CASSFLRRKYQRSYEQYF. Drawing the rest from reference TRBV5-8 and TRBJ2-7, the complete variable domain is EAGVTQSPTHLIKTRGQQATLRCSPISGHTSVYWYQQALGLGLQFLLWYDEGEERNRGNFPPRFSGRQFPNYSSELNVNALELEDSALYLCASSFLRRKYQRSYEQYFGPGTRLTVT.

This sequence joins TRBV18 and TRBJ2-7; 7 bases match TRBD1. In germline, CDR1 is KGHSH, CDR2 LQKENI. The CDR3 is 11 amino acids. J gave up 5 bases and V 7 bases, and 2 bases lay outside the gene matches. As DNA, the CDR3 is TGTGCCAGCTGTGGGACAGACGAGCAGTACTTC. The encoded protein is CASCGTDEQYF.